This section outlines one TCR beta chain sequence together with its context. The sample originates from a study of technical replicates of blood from a few donors. Generated by immunoSEQ multiplex PCR, the TCRdb table keeps only in-frame clones and is missing some. The table lists some 57,000 clones, roughly nine tenths of them singletons. The CDR3 length is 13 residues. With 4 bases removed from V and 4 bases from J, the gap between germline ends came to 11 bases. Per the germline V gene, CDR1 is SGHDT and CDR2 is YYEEEE. Sequencing was done on a sample of PBMCs. The sequence was obtained from a human donor in good health. Some clones in this sample may be carry-over from other donors' samples. This chain uses TRBV5-6 with TRBJ1-2, with D maybe TRBD1 (6 bases). The CDR3 DNA follows: TGTGCCAGCAGCATCAGGACAGCCTATGGCTACACCTTC. Amino acid sequence: CASSIRTAYGYTF.